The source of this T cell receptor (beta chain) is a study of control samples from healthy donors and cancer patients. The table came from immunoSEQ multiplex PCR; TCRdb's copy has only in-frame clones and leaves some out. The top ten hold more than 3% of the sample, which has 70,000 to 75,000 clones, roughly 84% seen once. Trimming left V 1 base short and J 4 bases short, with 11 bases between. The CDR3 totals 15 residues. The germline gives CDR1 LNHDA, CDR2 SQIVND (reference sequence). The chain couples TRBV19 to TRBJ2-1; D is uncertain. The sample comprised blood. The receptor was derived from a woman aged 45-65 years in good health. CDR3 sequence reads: CASSIVEAWYNEQFF. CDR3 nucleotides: TGTGCCAGTAGTATAGTCGAGGCCTGGTACAATGAGCAGTTCTTC. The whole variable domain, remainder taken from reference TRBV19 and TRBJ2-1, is DGGITQSPKYLFRKEGQNVTLSCEQNLNHDAMYWYRQDPGQGLRLIYYSQIVNDFQKGDIAEGYSVSREKKESFPLTVTSAQKNPTAFYLCASSIVEAWYNEQFFGPGTRLTVL.